Listed below are T cell receptor beta chains from one sample, sequenced in a study of blood T cell repertoires in COVID-19. Clones were sequenced by immunoSEQ multiplex PCR, and TCRdb holds only the in-frame ones, with some missing. The sample has approximately 130,000 clones, around 87% seen once. The sample taken for sequencing was peripheral blood. The origin of the receptors is a man in his fifties with active COVID-19. CDR3s include the opening cysteine and the closing phenylalanine or tryptophan. D genes are given only for firm matches. Clone size, where shown, is once, few, many, or a class for clones that have expanded.

size	D	V	J	CDR3	DNA
NA	NA	TRBV24-1	TRBJ1-1	CATTRVGGHTEAFF	TGTGCCACCACCCGCGTCGGTGGGCACACTGAAGCTTTCTTT
NA	TRBD1	TRBV11-2	TRBJ2-1	CASSRSGTGFNEQFF	TGTGCCAGCAGCCGCTCCGGGACAGGTTTCAATGAGCAGTTCTTC
once	NA	TRBV12-3/TRBV12-4	TRBJ1-2	CASSLERYGYTF	TGTGCCAGCAGTTTGGAGCGATATGGCTACACCTTC
NA	NA	TRBV10-3	TRBJ1-1	CAISVAGFTEAFF	TGTGCCATCAGTGTAGCAGGGTTTACTGAAGCTTTCTTT
NA	TRBD1	TRBV11-2	TRBJ1-3	CASSLSPLGGPGNTIYF	TGTGCCAGCAGCTTATCGCCCTTAGGGGGCCCGGGAAACACCATATATTTT
NA	TRBD1	TRBV7-8	TRBJ1-1	CASSLRGQGARTEAFF	TGTGCCAGCAGTCTTAGGGGACAGGGGGCGAGGACTGAAGCTTTCTTT
NA	NA	TRBV11-3	TRBJ2-1	CASSLQRLGNEQFF	TGTGCCAGCAGCTTACAGCGGCTAGGGAATGAGCAGTTCTTC
NA	TRBD1	TRBV7-6	TRBJ1-3	CASSPGGPEKAGNTIYF	TGTGCCAGCAGCCCAGGGGGCCCGGAGAAGGCTGGAAACACCATATATTTT
few	TRBD2	TRBV7-7	TRBJ2-1	CASSLSFAGGLNEQFF	TGTGCTAGCAGCTTGTCGTTTGCGGGGGGCCTCAATGAGCAGTTCTTC
NA	NA	TRBV18	TRBJ1-6	CASSPPGEVYNSPLHF	TGTGCCAGCTCACCACCAGGGGAGGTCTATAATTCACCCCTCCACTTT
NA	TRBD1	TRBV5-6	TRBJ1-4	CASSLQLVDRANEKLFF	TGTGCCAGCAGCTTGCAGCTTGTCGACAGGGCTAATGAAAAACTGTTTTTT
NA	NA	TRBV6-5	TRBJ2-2	CASTESTGELFF	TGTGCCAGCACCGAGAGCACCGGGGAGCTGTTTTTT
NA	NA	TRBV21-1	TRBJ1-6	CASRSHRGLSPLHF	TGTGCCAGCAGATCCCACAGGGGGCTTTCACCCCTCCACTTT
NA	TRBD2	TRBV11-1	TRBJ2-7	CASSFPGGREQYF	TGTGCCAGCAGCTTCCCGGGGGGACGCGAGCAGTACTTC
NA	NA	TRBV4-2	TRBJ1-1	CASSQDWGGREAFF	TGTGCCAGCAGCCAAGATTGGGGGGGCCGGGAAGCTTTCTTT
few	NA	TRBV30	TRBJ2-1	CAWSLNRDNEQFF	TGTGCCTGGAGTTTGAATCGGGACAATGAGCAGTTCTTC
once	NA	TRBV3-1/TRBV3-2	TRBJ2-5	CASSQGQSSKETQYF	TGTGCCAGCAGCCAGGGACAATCGTCTAAAGAGACCCAGTACTTC
few	TRBD1	TRBV6-5	TRBJ2-7	CASSYSTRGGIGEQYF	TGTGCCAGCAGTTACTCGACGAGAGGGGGCATAGGAGAGCAGTACTTC
NA	TRBD2	TRBV6-2/TRBV6-3	TRBJ2-5	CASSSGTTGLETQYF	TGTGCCAGCAGTTCCGGGACTACCGGATTGGAGACCCAGTACTTC
NA	NA	TRBV14	TRBJ1-1	CASSQFPGTYNRGAFF	TGTGCCAGCAGCCAATTTCCTGGGACATACAATCGTGGAGCTTTCTTT
NA	NA	TRBV7-9	TRBJ2-7	CASSLVLSSVLAVDYEQYF	TGTGCCAGCAGCTTAGTTCTGAGTTCGGTTCTCGCGGTGGACTACGAGCAGTACTTC
NA	NA	TRBV2	TRBJ2-1	CASSETGTSINEQFF	TGTGCCAGCAGTGAGACGGGTACGTCCATCAATGAGCAGTTCTTC
NA	TRBD1	TRBV3-1/TRBV3-2	TRBJ1-2	CASSQGQGARGYTF	TGTGCCAGCAGCCAAGGGCAGGGGGCGCGAGGCTACACCTTC
NA	TRBD1	TRBV27	TRBJ1-2	CASSTNRGYNYGYTF	TGTGCCAGCAGTACTAACAGGGGGTATAACTATGGCTACACCTTC
once	NA	TRBV5-6	TRBJ2-3	CASSLVLRQGSPDTQYF	TGTGCCAGCAGCTTGGTACTACGGCAGGGAAGTCCAGATACGCAGTATTTT
few	TRBD1	TRBV6-1	TRBJ1-2	CASSEAGQLGYTF	TGTGCCAGCAGTGAAGCGGGACAGTTAGGCTACACCTTC
NA	TRBD2	TRBV9	TRBJ2-1	CASSVGGGLATRDEQFF	TGTGCCAGCAGCGTAGGGGGGGGACTAGCAACCAGGGATGAGCAGTTCTTC
NA	TRBD2	TRBV12-5	TRBJ2-4	CASGLVRGGLAGDLAKNIQYF	TGTGCTAGTGGTTTGGTACGAGGGGGACTAGCGGGAGACCTAGCCAAAAACATTCAGTACTTC
NA	NA	TRBV12-3/TRBV12-4	TRBJ1-2	CASSLGATGYTF	TGTGCCAGCAGTTTAGGGGCCACTGGCTACACCTTC
few	NA	TRBV9	TRBJ1-4	CASSAVGGSDEKLFF	TGTGCCAGCAGCGCAGTCGGGGGTTCGGATGAAAAACTGTTTTTT
NA	TRBD2	TRBV4-3	TRBJ2-5	CASSQEHAGGGETQYF	TGCGCCAGCAGCCAAGAGCATGCGGGGGGAGGGGAGACCCAGTACTTC
NA	TRBD2	TRBV5-1	TRBJ2-3	CASRPGLHTDTQYF	TGCGCCAGCCGTCCGGGACTACACACAGATACGCAGTATTTT
once	TRBD2	TRBV3-1/TRBV3-2	TRBJ2-7	CASGGTSGGVSYEQYF	TGTGCCAGCGGCGGGACTAGCGGGGGCGTCTCCTACGAGCAGTACTTC
NA	NA	TRBV5-1	TRBJ1-1	CASSLMVGRGNTEAFF	TGCGCCAGCAGCTTGATGGTCGGGAGGGGGAACACTGAAGCTTTCTTT
NA	NA	TRBV5-6	TRBJ2-3	CASSLRGGPDTQYF	TGTGCCAGCAGCTTGAGGGGGGGCCCGGATACGCAGTATTTT
NA	NA	TRBV5-1	TRBJ1-2	CASSPSPGNYGYTF	TGCGCCAGCAGCCCAAGTCCCGGGAACTATGGCTACACCTTC
NA	NA	TRBV7-2	TRBJ1-3	CASSSFRSGNTIYF	TGTGCCAGCAGCTCCTTTCGCTCTGGAAACACCATATATTTT
NA	TRBD1	TRBV5-8	TRBJ1-2	CASSPDRGDRGYTF	TGTGCCAGCAGCCCGGACAGGGGGGATCGTGGCTACACCTTC
NA	TRBD1	TRBV6-5	TRBJ1-6	CASSLGQGNSPLHF	TGTGCCAGCAGTTTGGGACAGGGGAATTCACCCCTCCACTTT
NA	NA	TRBV18	TRBJ2-3	CASSPEQLRGPTDTQYF	TGTGCCAGCTCACCAGAGCAGTTAAGGGGTCCCACAGATACGCAGTATTTT
NA	NA	TRBV9	TRBJ2-1	CASSAMTDGEQFF	TGTGCCAGCAGCGCCATGACAGATGGTGAGCAGTTCTTC
NA	NA	TRBV4-1	TRBJ2-3	CASSQVKVAGKADTQYF	TGCGCCAGCAGCCAAGTTAAGGTGGCAGGGAAGGCAGATACGCAGTATTTT
NA	NA	TRBV10-3	TRBJ1-1	CAISLREETGTEAFF	TGTGCCATCAGTCTTAGGGAGGAAACGGGGACTGAAGCTTTCTTT
NA	TRBD1	TRBV6-5	TRBJ1-3	CASSTGGSGNTIYF	TGTGCCAGCAGTACAGGGGGCTCTGGAAACACCATATATTTT
NA	TRBD2	TRBV5-1	TRBJ2-5	CASSATLAGGPASETQYF	TGCGCCAGCAGCGCCACACTAGCGGGGGGGCCGGCCTCAGAGACCCAGTACTTC
NA	TRBD1	TRBV10-2	TRBJ1-2	CARDPRQGPSSNYGYTF	TGCGCCAGGGACCCAAGACAGGGGCCATCTAGTAACTATGGCTACACCTTC
once	TRBD2	TRBV2	TRBJ2-7	CASSLFSGGSYEQYF	TGTGCCAGCAGCCTATTTAGCGGGGGATCTTACGAGCAGTACTTC
NA	NA	TRBV18	TRBJ2-7	CASSPRDSGHYEQYF	TGTGCCAGCTCACCCCGGGACTCGGGGCACTACGAGCAGTACTTC
few	NA	TRBV2	TRBJ2-7	CASSEVATYEQYF	TGTGCCAGCAGTGAAGTAGCGACCTACGAGCAGTACTTC
NA	TRBD1	TRBV7-9	TRBJ2-1	CASSYGTGGNEQFF	TGTGCCAGCAGCTATGGGACAGGGGGGAATGAGCAGTTCTTC
NA	NA	TRBV7-2	TRBJ2-7	CASSARALRGGEQYF	TGTGCCAGCAGCGCACGGGCCCTCCGCGGAGGGGAGCAGTACTTC
NA	TRBD1	TRBV6-1	TRBJ1-2	CASSERDRDGYTF	TGTGCCAGCAGTGAAAGGGACAGGGATGGCTACACCTTC
NA	NA	TRBV6-6	TRBJ2-5	CASSYVAGGGTQYF	TGTGCCAGCAGTTACGTAGCAGGGGGAGGGACCCAGTACTTC
NA	NA	TRBV18	TRBJ1-5	CASSPRSGVDNQPQHF	TGTGCCAGCTCACCACGGTCAGGGGTGGACAATCAGCCCCAGCATTTT
NA	NA	TRBV7-8	TRBJ1-6	CASSLVILRGSYNSPLHF	TGTGCCAGCAGCTTAGTCATTCTTAGGGGCTCCTATAATTCACCCCTCCACTTT
NA	TRBD2	TRBV5-1	TRBJ2-7	CASSVGTSASYEQYF	TGCGCCAGCAGCGTTGGGACTAGCGCCTCCTACGAGCAGTACTTC
NA	NA	TRBV5-6	TRBJ1-6	CASSKDTKGSYNSPLHF	TGTGCCAGCAGCAAAGACACGAAAGGCTCCTATAATTCACCCCTCCACTTT
NA	TRBD2	TRBV7-9	TRBJ2-5	CASSPAGRSETQYF	TGTGCCAGCAGTCCAGCGGGGCGCTCGGAGACCCAGTACTTC
NA	NA	TRBV7-6	TRBJ2-1	CASSLGGGVSYNEQFF	TGTGCCAGCAGCTTAGGAGGCGGGGTCTCCTACAATGAGCAGTTCTTC